This T cell receptor (beta chain) was sequenced for a study of T cells in Graves' hyperthyroidism and ophthalmopathy. The overall study: Blood was drawn when the patient was first diagnosed and still untreated. Study results and limitations: Stable hyperthyroidism was separated from ophthalmopathy by a model based on 13 V-J features.

A patient was excluded if there was uncontrolled infection, other autoimmune disease, pregnancy or lactation. First hyperthyroidism diagnosis is when the blood sample was obtained, before any ophthalmopathy symptoms. Amplification of TCR beta CDR3 regions was performed using RNA transcripts as template. A first-round RT-PCR of the TCR CDR3 used the HTBI primer set. TCRdb redid the calling of the multiplex PCR reads with MiXCR, one entry per CDR3 protein. Of over 700,000 distinct CDR3 sequences listed, roughly 20% are singletons. This clonotype was observed a handful of times. What it recognizes is unknown. This TCR derives from a woman aged 50 to 65 with Graves' hyperthyroidism that later progressed to Graves' ophthalmopathy. The sample was blood.

The CDR3 nucleotides read TGTGCCAGCAGCCGACAGGGTAATGAAAAACTGTTTTTT. This gives the protein CASSRQGNEKLFF. The rearrangement links TRBV5-5 to TRBJ1-4; 7 positions match TRBD1. V shed 4 bases and J 4 bases; nucleotides not matched to a gene: 1. Germline V gene data show CDR1 as SGHKS and CDR2 as YYEKEE (reference sequence). This CDR3 is 13 amino acids long.